This TCR beta chain was recovered during a study of blood T cell repertoires in COVID-19. At the level of the study: The United States, Italy and Spain were the sources of the acute and convalescent COVID-19 samples.

Individuals aged about 18 to 89 years were recruited from 24 US areas. Clinical histories supplied by participants themselves formed the basis of cohort assignment. In the authors' workflow: The assay estimated nucleated cells by amplifying reference gene primers. Here immunoSEQ multiplex PCR was the method, and the copy in TCRdb shows in-frame clones only, minus some. V, J and clone size derive from that table, while D and trimming were established from the DNA sequence. The sample has about 240,000 clones; about 86% are singletons. Germline V gives CDR1 SGHVS, CDR2 FNYEAQ. The CDR3 runs to 13 residues. Trimming cost V 5 bases and J 1 base, with 6 bases left between them.

This receptor was obtained from a woman between 40 and 50 years old with acute COVID-19. V is TRBV7-6 and J is TRBJ2-1, with no clear D. Sequenced: PBMCs or T cells enriched from blood (not recorded which). CDR3: CASSLNSYNEQFF. For the CDR3, the DNA is TGTGCCAGCAGCCTTAATTCCTACAATGAGCAGTTCTTC.